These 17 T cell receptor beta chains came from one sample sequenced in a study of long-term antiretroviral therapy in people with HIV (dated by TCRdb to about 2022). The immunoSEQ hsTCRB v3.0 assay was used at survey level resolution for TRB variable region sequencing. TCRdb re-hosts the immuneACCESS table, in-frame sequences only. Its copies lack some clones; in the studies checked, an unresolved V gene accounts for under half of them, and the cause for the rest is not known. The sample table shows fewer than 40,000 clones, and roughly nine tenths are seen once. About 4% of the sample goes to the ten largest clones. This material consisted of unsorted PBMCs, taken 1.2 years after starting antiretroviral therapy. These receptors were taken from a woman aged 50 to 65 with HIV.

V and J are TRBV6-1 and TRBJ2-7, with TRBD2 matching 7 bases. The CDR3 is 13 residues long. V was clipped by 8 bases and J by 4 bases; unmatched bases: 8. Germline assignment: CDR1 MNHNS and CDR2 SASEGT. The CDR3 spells CASARGREYEQYF. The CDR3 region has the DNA TGTGCCAGCGCCCGGGGGAGGGAGTACGAGCAGTACTTC.

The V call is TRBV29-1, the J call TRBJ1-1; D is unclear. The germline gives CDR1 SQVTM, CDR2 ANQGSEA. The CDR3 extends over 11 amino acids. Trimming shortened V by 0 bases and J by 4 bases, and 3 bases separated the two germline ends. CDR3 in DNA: TGCAGCGTTGAAGACGGCACTGAAGCTTTCTTT. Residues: CSVEDGTEAFF.

The DNA of the CDR3 is TGTGCCAGTAAGGTCACCAGCACAGATACGCAGTATTTT. Protein: CASKVTSTDTQYF. This chain links TRBV19 with TRBJ2-3, with D unclear. In germline, CDR1 is LNHDA, CDR2 SQIVND (reference sequence). Trimming took off 7 bases at V and 0 bases at J, with 8 bases between the two ends. The CDR3 totals 13 residues.

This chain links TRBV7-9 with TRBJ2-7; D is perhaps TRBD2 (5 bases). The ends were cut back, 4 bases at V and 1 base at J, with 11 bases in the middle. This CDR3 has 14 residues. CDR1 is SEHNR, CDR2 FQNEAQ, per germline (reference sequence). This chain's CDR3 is CASSWGAGSYEQYF. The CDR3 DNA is TGTGCCAGCAGCTGGGGAGCTGGATCCTACGAGCAGTACTTC.

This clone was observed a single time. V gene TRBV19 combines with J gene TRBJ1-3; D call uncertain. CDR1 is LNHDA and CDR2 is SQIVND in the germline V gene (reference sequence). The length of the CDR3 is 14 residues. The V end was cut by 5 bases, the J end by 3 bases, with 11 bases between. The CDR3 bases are TGTGCCAGTAGTTTGGGAGTAATTGGAAACACCATATATTTT. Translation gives CASSLGVIGNTIYF.

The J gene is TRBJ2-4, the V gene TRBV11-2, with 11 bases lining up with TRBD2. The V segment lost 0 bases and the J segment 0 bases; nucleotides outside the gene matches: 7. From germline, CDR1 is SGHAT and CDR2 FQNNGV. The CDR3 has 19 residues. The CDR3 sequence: CASSLDFSSGGIAKNIQYF. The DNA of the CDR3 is TGTGCCAGCAGCTTAGATTTCTCTAGCGGGGGGATAGCCAAAAACATTCAGTACTTC.

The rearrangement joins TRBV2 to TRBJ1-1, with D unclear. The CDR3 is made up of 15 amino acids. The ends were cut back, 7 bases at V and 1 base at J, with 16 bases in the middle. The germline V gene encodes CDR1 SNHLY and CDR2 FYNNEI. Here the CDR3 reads CASIKEVARNTEAFF. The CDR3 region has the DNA TGTGCCAGCATCAAAGAGGTGGCCAGGAACACTGAAGCTTTCTTT.

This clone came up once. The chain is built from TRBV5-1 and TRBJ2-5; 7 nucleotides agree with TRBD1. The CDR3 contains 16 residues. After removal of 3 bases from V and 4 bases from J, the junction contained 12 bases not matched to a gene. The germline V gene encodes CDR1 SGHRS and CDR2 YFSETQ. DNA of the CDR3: TGCGCCAGCAGCTCGATAAAGGGGGCGCTTGTAGAGACCCAGTACTTC. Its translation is CASSSIKGALVETQYF.

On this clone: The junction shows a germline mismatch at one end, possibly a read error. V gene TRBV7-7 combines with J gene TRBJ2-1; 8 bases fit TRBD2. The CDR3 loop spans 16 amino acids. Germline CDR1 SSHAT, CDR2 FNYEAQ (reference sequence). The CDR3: CASSSNPGLAPGEQFF. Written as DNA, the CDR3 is TGTGCTAGCAGCTCCAACCCCGGACTAGCTCCTGGTGAGCAGTTCTTC.

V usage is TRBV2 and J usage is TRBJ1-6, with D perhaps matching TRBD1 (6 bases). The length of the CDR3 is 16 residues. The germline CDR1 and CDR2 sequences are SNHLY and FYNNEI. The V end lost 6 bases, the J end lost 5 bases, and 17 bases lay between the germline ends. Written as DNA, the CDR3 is TGTGCCAGCAGGGGAGGCAGGGGTGTCGATAATTCACCCCTCCACTTT. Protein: CASRGGRGVDNSPLHF.

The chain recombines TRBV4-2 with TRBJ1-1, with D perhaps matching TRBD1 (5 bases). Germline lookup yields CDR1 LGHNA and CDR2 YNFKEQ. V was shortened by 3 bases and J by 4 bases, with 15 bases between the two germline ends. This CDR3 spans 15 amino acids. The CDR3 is CASSQVGDRSTEAFF. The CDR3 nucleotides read TGTGCCAGCAGCCAGGTAGGGGATCGTAGCACTGAAGCTTTCTTT.

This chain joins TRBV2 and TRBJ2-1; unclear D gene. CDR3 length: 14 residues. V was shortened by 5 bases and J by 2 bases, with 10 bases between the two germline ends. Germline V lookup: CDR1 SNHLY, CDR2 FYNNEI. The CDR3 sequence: CASSLEVAYNEQFF. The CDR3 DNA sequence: TGTGCCAGCAGTTTGGAAGTAGCCTACAATGAGCAGTTCTTC.

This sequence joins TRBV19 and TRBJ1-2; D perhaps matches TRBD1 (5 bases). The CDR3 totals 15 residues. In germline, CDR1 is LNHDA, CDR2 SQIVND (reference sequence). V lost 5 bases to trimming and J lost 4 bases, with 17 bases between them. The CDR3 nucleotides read TGTGCCAGTAGTGAACGGTCCTCAGGGCGCTATGGCTACACCTTC. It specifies CASSERSSGRYGYTF. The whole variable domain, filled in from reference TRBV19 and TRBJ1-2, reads DGGITQSPKYLFRKEGQNVTLSCEQNLNHDAMYWYRQDPGQGLRLIYYSQIVNDFQKGDIAEGYSVSREKKESFPLTVTSAQKNPTAFYLCASSERSSGRYGYTFGSGTRLTVV.

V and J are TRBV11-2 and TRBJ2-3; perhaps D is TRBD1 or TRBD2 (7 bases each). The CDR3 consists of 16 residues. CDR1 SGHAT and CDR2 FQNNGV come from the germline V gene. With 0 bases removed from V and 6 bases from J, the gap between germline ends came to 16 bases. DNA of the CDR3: TGTGCCAGCAGCTTAGAGGGCCAGGGGGGGTGGGATACGCAGTATTTT. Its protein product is CASSLEGQGGWDTQYF.

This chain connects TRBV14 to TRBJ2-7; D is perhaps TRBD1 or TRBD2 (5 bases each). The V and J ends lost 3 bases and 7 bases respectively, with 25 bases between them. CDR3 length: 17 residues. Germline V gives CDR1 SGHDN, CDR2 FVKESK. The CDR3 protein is CASSHPITTRGSGEQYF. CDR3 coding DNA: TGTGCCAGCAGCCACCCCATTACAACGAGGGGTTCGGGGGAGCAGTACTTC.

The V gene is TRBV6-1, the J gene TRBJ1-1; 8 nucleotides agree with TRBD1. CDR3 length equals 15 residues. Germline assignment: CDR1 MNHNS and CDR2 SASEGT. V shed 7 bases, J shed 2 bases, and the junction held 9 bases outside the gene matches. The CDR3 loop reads CASTKGQGENTEAFF. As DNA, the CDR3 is TGTGCCAGCACTAAAGGACAGGGTGAAAACACTGAAGCTTTCTTT.

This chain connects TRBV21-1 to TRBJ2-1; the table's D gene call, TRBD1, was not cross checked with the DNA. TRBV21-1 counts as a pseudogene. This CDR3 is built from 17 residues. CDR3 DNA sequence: TGTGCCAGCAGCGGACCCTCAGGGTGTTGTTATGACAATGAGCAGTTCTTC. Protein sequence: CASSGPSGCCYDNEQFF.